A selection of T cell receptor beta chains follows, all from one sample in a study of T cell changes during pregnancy in multiple sclerosis. TCRdb's table, derived via immunoSEQ multiplex PCR, lists solely in-frame clones and lacks some. Of approximately 15,000 clones detected, roughly 80% appear once; the ten largest clones hold 15% to 20%. Here the sequenced sample was CD8+ T cells from peripheral blood mononuclear cells, taken in the third trimester of pregnancy. The receptors were sampled from a female donor in good health, enrolled as a control in a pregnancy study. Each CDR3 is given with its conserved first and last residue. Fields, in order: J gene, clone size, CDR3 length, V gene, D gene, CDR3 protein, CDR3 DNA. A D gene is named only where the DNA matches it firmly. Only some rows state a clone size, as once, few, many or a class for expanded clones.

j_call: TRBJ1-2; clone_size: NA; cdr3_length: 13; v_call: TRBV6-5; d_call: NA; cdr3_aa: CASSPDGNYGYTF; cdr3_nt: TGTGCCAGCAGTCCGGACGGGAATTATGGCTACACCTTC
j_call: TRBJ2-7; clone_size: NA; cdr3_length: 14; v_call: TRBV9; d_call: NA; cdr3_aa: CASSVDSPSYEQYF; cdr3_nt: TGTGCCAGCAGCGTAGACAGCCCCTCCTACGAGCAGTACTTC
j_call: TRBJ2-1; clone_size: medium-sized; cdr3_length: 18; v_call: TRBV21-1; d_call: NA; cdr3_aa: CASSKGRIRGNSYNEQFF; cdr3_nt: TGTGCCAGCAGCAAAGGGAGGATAAGGGGGAACTCCTACAATGAGCAGTTCTTC
j_call: TRBJ2-1; clone_size: NA; cdr3_length: 15; v_call: TRBV19; d_call: NA; cdr3_aa: CASSIVQGGGNEQFF; cdr3_nt: TGTGCCAGTAGTATTGTACAGGGAGGGGGGAATGAGCAGTTCTTC
j_call: TRBJ2-1; clone_size: NA; cdr3_length: 13; v_call: TRBV7-7; d_call: NA; cdr3_aa: CASSYDSYNEQFF; cdr3_nt: TGTGCCAGCAGCTATGACAGTTACAATGAGCAGTTCTTC
j_call: TRBJ1-1; clone_size: NA; cdr3_length: 15; v_call: TRBV12-5; d_call: NA; cdr3_aa: CASGPHLPRNTEAFF; cdr3_nt: TGTGCTAGTGGTCCTCACCTCCCCAGGAACACTGAAGCTTTCTTT
j_call: TRBJ2-6; clone_size: NA; cdr3_length: 14; v_call: TRBV29-1; d_call: TRBD1; cdr3_aa: CSARDSSGANVLTF; cdr3_nt: TGCAGCGCCCGGGACAGCTCTGGGGCCAACGTCCTGACTTTC
j_call: TRBJ1-1; clone_size: few; cdr3_length: 14; v_call: TRBV19; d_call: NA; cdr3_aa: CASSISSQAVEAFF; cdr3_nt: TGTGCCAGTAGTATCTCCTCTCAGGCCGTAGAAGCTTTCTTT
j_call: TRBJ1-5; clone_size: NA; cdr3_length: 14; v_call: TRBV19; d_call: NA; cdr3_aa: CASSVRDSNQPQHF; cdr3_nt: TGTGCCAGTAGTGTCCGAGATAGCAATCAGCCCCAGCATTTT
j_call: TRBJ2-5; clone_size: NA; cdr3_length: 14; v_call: TRBV14; d_call: TRBD1; cdr3_aa: CASSPGTGEETQYF; cdr3_nt: TGTGCCAGCAGCCCCGGGACAGGGGAAGAGACCCAGTACTTC
j_call: TRBJ2-7; clone_size: NA; cdr3_length: 14; v_call: TRBV13; d_call: TRBD1; cdr3_aa: CASSVMGQGYEQYF; cdr3_nt: TGTGCCAGCAGCGTCATGGGACAGGGTTACGAGCAGTACTTC
j_call: TRBJ2-5; clone_size: few; cdr3_length: 13; v_call: TRBV6-5; d_call: TRBD1; cdr3_aa: CASTPDRVETQYF; cdr3_nt: TGTGCCAGCACACCCGACAGGGTCGAGACCCAGTACTTC
j_call: TRBJ2-7; clone_size: NA; cdr3_length: 18; v_call: TRBV5-1; d_call: TRBD2; cdr3_aa: CASSSGTGTTSGAYEQYF; cdr3_nt: TGCGCCAGCAGCTCAGGGACAGGAACCACTAGCGGGGCCTACGAGCAGTACTTC
j_call: TRBJ1-1; clone_size: few; cdr3_length: 16; v_call: TRBV5-1; d_call: TRBD1; cdr3_aa: CASSVSGTGMNTEAFF; cdr3_nt: TGCGCCAGCAGCGTCTCCGGGACAGGGATGAACACTGAAGCTTTCTTT
j_call: TRBJ2-3; clone_size: NA; cdr3_length: 15; v_call: TRBV10-3; d_call: NA; cdr3_aa: CAIRAGDVSTDTQYF; cdr3_nt: TGTGCCATCAGAGCAGGGGATGTGAGCACAGATACGCAGTATTTT
j_call: TRBJ1-1; clone_size: NA; cdr3_length: 14; v_call: TRBV6-5; d_call: TRBD1; cdr3_aa: CASSSMGQTLEAFF; cdr3_nt: TGTGCCAGCAGTTCCATGGGACAGACCCTTGAAGCTTTCTTT
j_call: TRBJ2-7; clone_size: once; cdr3_length: 15; v_call: TRBV7-9; d_call: TRBD1; cdr3_aa: CASSHDRDRRLEQYF; cdr3_nt: TGTGCCAGCAGCCACGACCGGGACAGGAGACTCGAGCAGTACTTC
j_call: TRBJ2-1; clone_size: once; cdr3_length: 14; v_call: TRBV11-2; d_call: TRBD2; cdr3_aa: CASRPGGGLNEQFF; cdr3_nt: TGTGCCAGCAGGCCTGGCGGGGGTCTCAATGAGCAGTTCTTC
j_call: TRBJ2-1; clone_size: NA; cdr3_length: 18; v_call: TRBV5-6; d_call: TRBD2; cdr3_aa: CASSPGLAGVKSYNEQFF; cdr3_nt: TGTGCCAGCAGTCCCGGACTAGCGGGAGTAAAGTCCTACAATGAGCAGTTCTTC
j_call: TRBJ2-7; clone_size: NA; cdr3_length: 15; v_call: TRBV27; d_call: TRBD1; cdr3_aa: CASTQMTGSAYEQYF; cdr3_nt: TGTGCCAGCACCCAGATGACAGGGTCCGCCTACGAGCAGTACTTC
j_call: TRBJ2-7; clone_size: NA; cdr3_length: 13; v_call: TRBV7-9; d_call: NA; cdr3_aa: CASSLGRGYEQYF; cdr3_nt: TGTGCCAGCAGCTTAGGCAGGGGCTACGAGCAGTACTTC
j_call: TRBJ2-2; clone_size: once; cdr3_length: 15; v_call: TRBV6-5; d_call: NA; cdr3_aa: CASSPRAGNTGELFF; cdr3_nt: TGTGCCAGCAGCCCCCGGGCGGGGAACACCGGGGAGCTGTTTTTT
j_call: TRBJ2-5; clone_size: few; cdr3_length: 17; v_call: TRBV9; d_call: TRBD2; cdr3_aa: CASSVLTGASGQETQYF; cdr3_nt: TGTGCCAGCAGCGTCCTCACGGGGGCTAGCGGGCAAGAGACCCAGTACTTC
j_call: TRBJ2-3; clone_size: NA; cdr3_length: 16; v_call: TRBV18; d_call: NA; cdr3_aa: CASSPEEGHGTDTQYF; cdr3_nt: TGTGCCAGCTCACCGGAGGAGGGGCACGGCACAGATACGCAGTATTTT
j_call: TRBJ1-3; clone_size: NA; cdr3_length: 13; v_call: TRBV7-9; d_call: NA; cdr3_aa: CASSQGSGNTIYF; cdr3_nt: TGTGCCAGCAGTCAGGGCTCTGGAAACACCATATATTTT
j_call: TRBJ2-3; clone_size: NA; cdr3_length: 14; v_call: TRBV6-6; d_call: TRBD2; cdr3_aa: CASSLTSAADTQYF; cdr3_nt: TGTGCCAGCAGCTTGACTAGCGCGGCAGATACGCAGTATTTT
j_call: TRBJ2-7; clone_size: NA; cdr3_length: 14; v_call: TRBV7-6; d_call: TRBD2; cdr3_aa: CASSLGEGGYEQYF; cdr3_nt: TGTGCCAGCAGCTTGGGGGAGGGAGGGTACGAGCAGTACTTC
j_call: TRBJ2-1; clone_size: NA; cdr3_length: 15; v_call: TRBV27; d_call: TRBD2; cdr3_aa: CASRTAGGPYNEQFF; cdr3_nt: TGTGCCAGCAGAACCGCGGGGGGACCCTACAATGAGCAGTTCTTC
j_call: TRBJ2-7; clone_size: NA; cdr3_length: 15; v_call: TRBV11-2; d_call: NA; cdr3_aa: CASSLVSEHSYEQYF; cdr3_nt: TGTGCCAGCAGCTTAGTCTCTGAACACTCCTACGAGCAGTACTTC
j_call: TRBJ1-1; clone_size: NA; cdr3_length: 12; v_call: TRBV4-1; d_call: NA; cdr3_aa: CASSQLHTEAFF; cdr3_nt: TGCGCCAGCAGCCAACTACACACTGAAGCTTTCTTT
j_call: TRBJ2-3; clone_size: NA; cdr3_length: 16; v_call: TRBV14; d_call: NA; cdr3_aa: CASSQEDGGNTDTQYF; cdr3_nt: TGTGCCAGCAGCCAGGAAGACGGAGGTAACACAGATACGCAGTATTTT
j_call: TRBJ2-7; clone_size: NA; cdr3_length: 12; v_call: TRBV30; d_call: NA; cdr3_aa: CAWAGTYYEQYF; cdr3_nt: TGTGCCTGGGCCGGGACATACTACGAGCAGTACTTC
j_call: TRBJ1-5; clone_size: NA; cdr3_length: 15; v_call: TRBV6-5; d_call: NA; cdr3_aa: CASSPGSGTKQPQHF; cdr3_nt: TGTGCCAGCAGTCCTGGCTCGGGGACTAAGCAGCCCCAGCATTTT
j_call: TRBJ2-7; clone_size: NA; cdr3_length: 15; v_call: TRBV7-9; d_call: TRBD2; cdr3_aa: CASSLRLAPRDEQYF; cdr3_nt: TGTGCCAGCAGCCTCCGACTAGCGCCGAGGGACGAGCAGTACTTC
j_call: TRBJ2-7; clone_size: NA; cdr3_length: 16; v_call: TRBV27; d_call: TRBD2; cdr3_aa: CASSPSGGLATYEQYF; cdr3_nt: TGTGCCAGCAGCCCATCAGGAGGACTAGCAACCTACGAGCAGTACTTC
j_call: TRBJ1-2; clone_size: NA; cdr3_length: 15; v_call: TRBV14; d_call: NA; cdr3_aa: CASSQSGYGNYGYTF; cdr3_nt: TGTGCCAGCAGCCAATCGGGGTACGGTAACTATGGCTACACCTTC
j_call: TRBJ2-3; clone_size: NA; cdr3_length: 18; v_call: TRBV9; d_call: TRBD2; cdr3_aa: CASSVSGTSGGSTDTQYF; cdr3_nt: TGTGCCAGCAGCGTGTCCGGGACTAGCGGGGGAAGCACAGATACGCAGTATTTT
j_call: TRBJ2-7; clone_size: NA; cdr3_length: 15; v_call: TRBV4-1; d_call: NA; cdr3_aa: CASSLQRTATYEQYF; cdr3_nt: TGCGCCAGCAGTCTTCAAAGGACAGCCACCTACGAGCAGTACTTC
j_call: TRBJ2-5; clone_size: NA; cdr3_length: 16; v_call: TRBV4-1; d_call: TRBD2; cdr3_aa: CASSPRGAGAQETQYF; cdr3_nt: TGCGCCAGCAGCCCTCGGGGAGCGGGGGCCCAAGAGACCCAGTACTTC
j_call: TRBJ2-3; clone_size: NA; cdr3_length: 16; v_call: TRBV15; d_call: TRBD2; cdr3_aa: CATSSASGVSTDTQYF; cdr3_nt: TGTGCCACCAGCAGTGCTAGCGGGGTGAGCACAGATACGCAGTATTTT
j_call: TRBJ1-5; clone_size: few; cdr3_length: 15; v_call: TRBV6-4; d_call: NA; cdr3_aa: CASSLSGLGNQPQHF; cdr3_nt: TGTGCCAGCAGTCTCAGTGGCCTCGGGAATCAGCCCCAGCATTTT